The next 30 T cell receptor beta chains were all read from a single sample in a study of cytomegalovirus exposure and HLA in healthy donors. Profiled with immunoSEQ multiplex PCR; TCRdb holds only in-frame clones, not every one. The top ten hold about 0.7% of the sample, which has roughly 80,000 clones, more than 85% seen once. Sample: PBMCs. These receptors originate from a young man in good health and CMV-seronegative.

This clone was observed once. The chain employs TRBV30 and TRBJ2-1; weak D call: TRBD2 (5 bases). This CDR3 spans 12 amino acids. Trimming took off 0 bases at V and 7 bases at J, with 7 bases between the two ends. Germline V gives CDR1 GTSNPN, CDR2 SVGIG (reference sequence). DNA for the CDR3: TGTGCCTGGAGTGTACGAGGGAATGAGCAGTTCTTC. It is translated as CAWSVRGNEQFF.

The chain couples TRBV2 to TRBJ1-5; TRBD1 is a possible D gene (5 bases). V lost 4 bases to trimming and J lost 0 bases, with 10 bases between them. The CDR3 loop spans 15 amino acids. Germline V gives CDR1 SNHLY, CDR2 FYNNEI. DNA of the CDR3: TGTGCCAGCAGTGTCGGGGGGTATAGCAATCAGCCCCAGCATTTT. Amino acids: CASSVGGYSNQPQHF.

V gene TRBV5-6 combines with J gene TRBJ1-2, with 8 positions matching TRBD1. V lost 5 bases to trimming and J lost 4 bases; unmatched junction nucleotides: 4. The CDR3 covers 13 residues. Germline V gene data show CDR1 as SGHDT and CDR2 as YYEEEE. The CDR3 loop reads CASRETGAYGYTF. Here the CDR3 DNA reads TGTGCCAGCAGGGAGACAGGGGCCTATGGCTACACCTTC.

The count of this clone is one. V is TRBV7-7 and J is TRBJ2-2; 10 bases align to TRBD1. This CDR3 is built from 15 residues. In germline, CDR1 is SSHAT, CDR2 FNYEAQ (reference sequence). The CDR3 is CAIPTRDRGTGELFF. DNA of the CDR3: TGTGCTATCCCCACCCGGGACAGGGGTACCGGGGAGCTGTTTTTT.

The chain joins TRBV6-1 to TRBJ1-3; a weak D match, TRBD1 (5 bases). Per germline, CDR1 MNHNS and CDR2 SASEGT. Trimming took off 5 bases at V and 4 bases at J, with 15 bases between the two ends. The CDR3 sequence is 15 residues long. This CDR3 is CASSSSQGSGNTIYF. CDR3 DNA: TGTGCCAGCAGTTCCAGTCAGGGCTCCGGAAACACCATATATTTT.

The chain carries TRBV28 and TRBJ2-7; 13 bases align to TRBD2. V was pared by 6 bases and J by 5 bases, with 4 bases of the junction left unmatched. The CDR3 consists of 14 residues. The V gene's germline CDR1 is MDHEN and CDR2 SYDVKM. CDR3: CASRRTSGSNEQYF. The DNA of the CDR3 is TGTGCCAGCAGACGGACTAGCGGGAGTAACGAGCAGTACTTC.

The chain has TRBV19 and TRBJ2-7; 9 positions match TRBD2. The CDR3 is 15 amino acids. Looked up from germline, CDR1 is LNHDA and CDR2 is SQIVND (reference sequence). Losses at the gene ends were 5 bases for V and 0 bases for J; bases not matched to a gene: 5. CDR3 in amino acids: CASSWLAGPSYEQYF. CDR3 coding DNA: TGTGCCAGTAGTTGGCTAGCGGGGCCCTCCTACGAGCAGTACTTC.

The chain links TRBV10-3 to TRBJ1-1; D unclear. Germline V CDR1 and CDR2: ENHRY, SYGVKD. V was trimmed by 3 bases and J by 8 bases, leaving 10 bases between them. There are 12 residues in the CDR3. This CDR3 is CAISEASREAFF. The CDR3 bases are TGTGCCATCAGTGAAGCCTCTAGGGAAGCTTTCTTT.

The genes are TRBV6-6 and TRBJ1-1, with D possibly TRBD1 on 5 matching bases. Germline V gene lookup returns CDR1 MNHNY and CDR2 SVGAGI (reference sequence). The V gene lost 7 bases and the J gene lost 11 bases, with 17 bases spanning the gap. CDR3 length: 12 residues. The CDR3 region is CASIFGGREAFF. CDR3 nucleotides: TGTGCCAGCATTTTCGGGGGACGAGAGGCTTTCTTT.

The V and J genes are TRBV7-6 and TRBJ2-1; 7 nucleotides agree with TRBD2. The CDR3 has 14 amino acids. V trimming: 6 bases; J trimming: 8 bases; junction bases outside the gene matches: 10. The germline CDR1 and CDR2 sequences are SGHVS and FNYEAQ. DNA for the CDR3: TGTGCCAGCAGTCTGGCGGGAGAGGCATATGAGCAGTTCTTC. Encoded protein: CASSLAGEAYEQFF.

V gene TRBV4-1 combines with J gene TRBJ1-4; possibly TRBD1 for D (5 bases). Germline CDR1 and CDR2: MGHRA and YSYEKL. This CDR3 is built from 15 residues. Trimming shortened V by 0 bases and J by 4 bases, and 9 bases separated the two germline ends. This CDR3 is CASSQDTGYNEKLFF. CDR3 bases: TGCGCCAGCAGCCAAGATACAGGTTATAATGAAAAACTGTTTTTT.

This clone was recorded once. This chain uses TRBV12-5 with TRBJ2-7, with TRBD1 matching over 7 bases. The CDR3 extends over 15 amino acids. Germline CDR1 is LGHNT and CDR2 is FRNRAP. With V trimmed by 6 bases and J by 2 bases, 10 bases remained unmatched. In DNA, the CDR3 is TGTGCTAGTGGACCGCTCGACAGGGTCCCCTACGAGCAGTACTTC. This codes for CASGPLDRVPYEQYF.

V usage is TRBV5-1 and J usage is TRBJ2-7, with 7 bases identical to TRBD1. V gave up 4 bases and J gave up 3 bases; unmatched junction bases: 7. In germline, CDR1 is SGHRS, CDR2 YFSETQ. The CDR3 has 14 amino acids. The CDR3 loop reads CASSPSTGLYEQYF. CDR3 nucleotides: TGCGCCAGCAGCCCATCGACAGGGCTCTACGAGCAGTACTTC.

The J gene is TRBJ2-7, the V gene TRBV2, with TRBD1 identical over 9 bases. The length of the CDR3 is 17 residues. The V gene's germline CDR1 is SNHLY and CDR2 FYNNEI. Trimming took 8 bases from V and 0 from J; bases not matched to a gene: 14. CDR3 DNA: TGTGCCAGCTTTCCGGGACAGGGACTATCAAGCTCCTACGAGCAGTACTTC. Amino acids: CASFPGQGLSSSYEQYF.

The rearrangement joins TRBV14 to TRBJ2-3; no reliable D call. V was pared by 3 bases and J by 2 bases, with 18 bases between. CDR3 length equals 17 residues. CDR1 and CDR2 (germline): SGHDN, FVKESK. This chain's CDR3 is CASSQRKLGINTDTQYF. The CDR3 DNA follows: TGTGCCAGCAGCCAGAGGAAGTTGGGTATCAACACAGATACGCAGTATTTT.

The V and J genes are TRBV7-2 and TRBJ2-3; TRBD1 might be the D (6 bases). This CDR3 spans 18 amino acids. Per germline, CDR1 SGHTA and CDR2 FQGNSA. Trimming took 4 bases from V and 0 from J, leaving 20 bases between them. The CDR3 loop is CASSSIQGAAPSTDTQYF. In DNA, the CDR3 is TGTGCCAGCAGCTCAATACAGGGAGCTGCCCCTAGCACAGATACGCAGTATTTT.

This clone was observed once. The chain joins TRBV27 to TRBJ1-1; D uncertain. This CDR3 region has 13 residues. Per the germline V gene, CDR1 is MNHEY and CDR2 is SMNVEV (reference sequence). The germline V and J ends were trimmed by 0 bases and 6 bases, with 8 bases remaining between them. CDR3 in amino acids: CASSLSGRAEAFF. The CDR3 coding sequence is TGTGCCAGCAGTTTATCAGGGAGGGCTGAAGCTTTCTTT.

The rearrangement links TRBV11-3 to TRBJ2-7; 8 bases align to TRBD2. This CDR3 is 15 amino acids long. Germline V gene lookup returns CDR1 SGHNT and CDR2 YENEEA. The junction had 12 bases not matched to a gene; V was cut back by 5 bases and J by 6 bases. The CDR3 loop is CASSPGERESAEQYF. As DNA, the CDR3 is TGTGCCAGCAGCCCCGGGGAGCGGGAGTCAGCCGAGCAGTACTTC.

The genes are TRBV5-1 and TRBJ2-7; 7 nucleotides line up with TRBD2. CDR3 length equals 16 residues. Germline V CDR1 and CDR2: SGHRS, YFSETQ. The V gene end was trimmed by 0 bases and the J gene end by 2 bases; junction bases not matched to a gene: 8. CDR3 sequence (DNA): TGCGCCAGCAGCTTGGGGTCTAGCGGATATGCCTACGAGCAGTACTTC. This codes for CASSLGSSGYAYEQYF.

The gene calls are TRBV15 and TRBJ2-7; 8 bases line up with TRBD2. Per germline, CDR1 LNHNV and CDR2 YYDKDF (reference sequence). This CDR3 has 18 amino acids. J gave up 2 bases and V 2 bases, and 14 bases lay outside the gene matches. CDR3 nucleotides: TGTGCCACCAGCAGACAGTTACCCCAGACTAGCGTAACCTACGAGCAGTACTTC. The encoded protein is CATSRQLPQTSVTYEQYF.

The gene calls are TRBV28 and TRBJ2-7, with D possibly TRBD1 on 6 matching bases. The CDR3 runs 16 residues. The ends were cut back, 4 bases at V and 2 bases at J, with 18 bases in the middle. CDR1 and CDR2 (germline): MDHEN, SYDVKM. CDR3: CASSSSNGQRTYEQYF. The CDR3 nucleotides are TGTGCCAGCAGTTCATCTAACGGACAGAGAACCTACGAGCAGTACTTC.

This clone was picked up a small number of times. This chain connects TRBV7-9 to TRBJ1-1; 7 bases are a match to TRBD1. J gave up 5 bases and V 5 bases, and 8 bases lay outside the gene matches. The CDR3 totals 14 residues. Per germline, CDR1 SEHNR and CDR2 FQNEAQ (reference sequence). CDR3 nucleotide sequence: TGTGCCAGCAGCGACCAGGGGGGACGGACTGAAGCTTTCTTT. As protein: CASSDQGGRTEAFF.

The chain joins TRBV5-5 to TRBJ2-5, with TRBD2 matching over 15 bases. The germline V gene has CDR1 SGHKS and CDR2 YYEKEE (reference sequence). CDR3 length equals 16 residues. V shed 5 bases, J shed 5 bases, and the junction held 7 bases outside the gene matches. CDR3 nucleotides: TGTGCCAGCAGTCCGGGACTAGCGGGGGGATGGGAGACCCAGTACTTC. Its protein product is CASSPGLAGGWETQYF. The full variable domain, with the rest looked up from reference TRBV5-5 and TRBJ2-5, is DAGVTQSPTHLIKTRGQQVTLRCSPISGHKSVSWYQQVLGQGPQFIFQYYEKEERGRGNFPDRFSARQFPNYSSELNVNALLLGDSALYLCASSPGLAGGWETQYFGPGTRLLVL.

The chain is built from TRBV5-5 and TRBJ1-2, with 9 bases that match TRBD1. The germline gives CDR1 SGHKS, CDR2 YYEKEE (reference sequence). CDR3 length: 16 residues. The V segment lost 1 base and the J segment 2 bases; nucleotides outside the gene matches: 6. The CDR3 reads CASSLSRTGVNYGYTF. DNA for the CDR3: TGTGCCAGCAGCTTGTCCCGGACAGGGGTAAACTATGGCTACACCTTC.

The gene calls are TRBV27 and TRBJ1-1, with D perhaps TRBD1 (6 bases). Germline V gives CDR1 MNHEY, CDR2 SMNVEV (reference sequence). The CDR3 runs to 13 residues. The V end was cut by 4 bases, the J end by 2 bases, with 8 bases between. The CDR3 DNA sequence: TGTGCCAGCAGTTGGGACATAAACACTGAAGCTTTCTTT. This encodes CASSWDINTEAFF.

The chain couples TRBV25-1 to TRBJ1-2, with a tentative D call TRBD1 (5 bases). Looked up from germline, CDR1 is MGHDK and CDR2 is SYGVNS. The CDR3 covers 15 residues. Deletions cut 5 bases from V and 4 bases from J, with 17 bases between. CDR3 sequence reads: CASSSVDIRVYGYTF. DNA of the CDR3: TGTGCCAGCAGTTCCGTTGACATCAGGGTCTATGGCTACACCTTC.

The chain combines TRBV12-5 with TRBJ1-2; 8 nucleotides match TRBD1. With 2 bases clipped from V and 10 bases from J, the junction kept 9 bases outside the gene matches. This CDR3 is 14 amino acids long. The germline V gene has CDR1 LGHNT and CDR2 FRNRAP. The CDR3 reads CASGLTQGAVDYTF. The DNA for the CDR3 is TGTGCTAGTGGTTTGACCCAGGGGGCGGTAGACTACACCTTC.

CDR3: CASSLLAGGITDTQYF. The DNA of the CDR3 is TGTGCCAGCAGCTTACTAGCGGGAGGAATCACAGATACGCAGTATTTT. V and J are TRBV7-3 and TRBJ2-3, with TRBD2 matching 11 bases. J was trimmed by 2 bases and V by 2 bases; bases with no gene match: 3. Germline-derived CDR1 and CDR2 are SGHTA and FQGTGA. There are 16 residues in the CDR3.

V usage is TRBV2 and J usage is TRBJ1-6; 7 bases align to TRBD1. Per the germline V gene, CDR1 is SNHLY and CDR2 is FYNNEI. V gave up 7 bases and J gave up 2 bases; unmatched junction bases: 11. The length of the CDR3 is 17 residues. Here the CDR3 reads CASTDGDRAPYNSPLHF. Written as DNA, the CDR3 is TGTGCCAGCACCGACGGAGACAGGGCCCCCTATAATTCACCCCTCCACTTT.

This clone has just one count. CDR3 amino acids: CAWSVFSGYTF. The CDR3 DNA follows: TGTGCCTGGAGTGTATTTAGTGGCTACACCTTC. V usage is TRBV30 and J usage is TRBJ1-2; no clear D. The CDR3 covers 11 residues. Between the trimmed V and J ends, which lost 0 bases and 7 bases, there was a span of 6 bases. Germline-derived CDR1 and CDR2 are GTSNPN and SVGIG (reference sequence).